The rows below give T cell receptor beta chains drawn from one sample of a study of CD8 T cells in ankylosing spondylitis. TCRdb reprocessed the 5' RACE reads with MiXCR, giving one entry per CDR3 protein. The sample has around 440,000 distinct CDR3 sequences, approximately 17% seen once. The sequenced sample was blood, either unsorted or a sorted T cell fraction (not recorded which). Receptors originate from a male donor with ankylosing spondylitis. CDR3s include the opening cysteine and the closing phenylalanine or tryptophan. A D gene is named only where the DNA matches it firmly. Not all rows give a size; the values are once, few, many and, for expanded clones, a class.

CDR3 DNA	CDR3 protein	D gene	V gene	J gene	clone size
TGTGCCAGCAGCCAAGGAAAGAGCACTGAAGCTTTCTTT	CASSQGKSTEAFF	NA	TRBV7-3	TRBJ1-1	NA
TGCAGCGTTTCAGTGTCCTACAATGAGCAGTTCTTC	CSVSVSYNEQFF	NA	TRBV29-1	TRBJ2-1	many
TGTGCCAGCAACAACGGGCGCTATGGCTACACCTTC	CASNNGRYGYTF	NA	TRBV21-1	TRBJ1-2	NA
TGTGCCAGCGGGCGGGAGACCACCTACGAGCAGTACTTC	CASGRETTYEQYF	TRBD2	TRBV2	TRBJ2-7	few
TGTGCCAGCAGTTCGAGAGGTGTGCAGTACTTC	CASSSRGVQYF	NA	TRBV12-3/TRBV12-4	TRBJ2-7	few
TGTGCCAGCAGCTTATTCGGGGAGCTGTTTTTT	CASSLFGELFF	NA	TRBV11-3	TRBJ2-2	few
TGTGCCAGCAGATCCTTACAGGGGGCTCGAGGCTACACCTTC	CASRSLQGARGYTF	TRBD1	TRBV28	TRBJ1-2	NA
TGTGCCAGCAGTTCGGACAGCCGACCGTTGGATGTCGGGCATTTT	CASSSDSRPLDVGHF	NA	TRBV28	TRBJ1-5	few
TGTGCCAGCAGTCCCCACTCCGGGACAGGGAAGCCTAGCGAGCAGTACTTC	CASSPHSGTGKPSEQYF	TRBD1	TRBV6-2/TRBV6-3	TRBJ2-7	few
TGTGCCAGTACCGATTTCAGGGGGCAGGGTAATGAAAAACTGTTTTTT	CASTDFRGQGNEKLFF	TRBD1	TRBV19	TRBJ1-4	NA
TGTGCCAGCAGCCTAACACTAGCGCGGGCCGGGGAGCTGTTTTTT	CASSLTLARAGELFF	TRBD2	TRBV2	TRBJ2-2	NA
TGCAGTGCAAACGGCAAGATTATCAATGAGCAGTTCTTC	CSANGKIINEQFF	NA	TRBV20-1	TRBJ2-1	NA
TGTGCCACCAGTGATGGGGCTATAGAGACCCAGTACTTC	CATSDGAIETQYF	NA	TRBV24-1	TRBJ2-5	few
TGTGCCAGCAGCCAGCAGGGTGGGAGCACCGGGGAGCTGTTTTTT	CASSQQGGSTGELFF	NA	TRBV7-2	TRBJ2-2	NA
TGCAGCGTTCTCCCCCGTGGCAGGGTCGAGCAGTACTTC	CSVLPRGRVEQYF	NA	TRBV29-1	TRBJ2-7	many
TGTGCCAGCAGCCAAGGGACTAGCGGCAACAATGAGCAGTTCTTC	CASSQGTSGNNEQFF	TRBD2	TRBV4-2	TRBJ2-1	few
TGTGCCAGCTCACCAATCGGAGACTACGAGCAGTACTTC	CASSPIGDYEQYF	NA	TRBV18	TRBJ2-7	few
TGTGCCAGCAGCTCTATTAAGACTTCCTACGAGCAGTACTTC	CASSSIKTSYEQYF	NA	TRBV7-8	TRBJ2-7	NA
TGCAGCGTTGAACGGACAGGTGGGGAGACCCAGTACTTC	CSVERTGGETQYF	TRBD1	TRBV29-1	TRBJ2-5	NA
TGCGCCAGCAGCTTGGAAGGACAAAACACCGGGGAGCTGTTTTTT	CASSLEGQNTGELFF	NA	TRBV5-1	TRBJ2-2	many
TGTGCCTGGAAAACCTACAATGAGCAGTTCTTC	CAWKTYNEQFF	NA	TRBV30	TRBJ2-1	NA
TGCAGTGCTAGTATTGGACTAGAGGATGAGCAGTTCTTC	CSASIGLEDEQFF	TRBD2	TRBV20-1	TRBJ2-1	few
TGTGCCAGCAGAGTAGGGGGGTTCGGTAATGGGCAGTTCTTC	CASRVGGFGNGQFF	NA	TRBV7-8	TRBJ2-1	NA
TGTGCCAGCAAGACCGGGACAAACTCCTACGAGCAGTACTTC	CASKTGTNSYEQYF	NA	TRBV2	TRBJ2-7	many
TGCGCCAGCAGCCCCTCCCAGGGTGTTAGGTCCTACGAGCAGTACTTC	CASSPSQGVRSYEQYF	NA	TRBV4-1	TRBJ2-7	few
TGTGCCAGCAGTGCGGGGACGTACGAGCAGTACTTC	CASSAGTYEQYF	NA	TRBV12-3/TRBV12-4	TRBJ2-7	many
TGTGCCAGCAGTTTAGAGGGCAGGGGGCTTTCGGATACGCAGTATTTT	CASSLEGRGLSDTQYF	TRBD1	TRBV27	TRBJ2-3	few
TGTGCCAGCACCCCTATAGTAGCGGGAGCCCACGAGCAGTACTTC	CASTPIVAGAHEQYF	TRBD2	TRBV28	TRBJ2-7	NA
TGTGCCAGCAGTTTATATACCAAGGGGACGGGAGGCCCTAGCACGCAGTATTTT	CASSLYTKGTGGPSTQYF	TRBD2	TRBV27	TRBJ2-3	few
TGTGCCAGCAGCCCGACAGGGGGCTTAAACGAGCAGTACTTC	CASSPTGGLNEQYF	TRBD1	TRBV11-2	TRBJ2-7	few
TGTGCCAGCAGCGACCGCCAGGGGAGGGAAGAGACCCAGTACTTC	CASSDRQGREETQYF	NA	TRBV4-2	TRBJ2-5	few
TGTGCCTGGAGTGTACGAACTCCTGAACAGCAGTACTTC	CAWSVRTPEQQYF	NA	TRBV30	TRBJ2-7	NA
TGTGCCAGCAGTTACGGTGCAGGGGGCAGGACCGGGGAGCTGTTTTTT	CASSYGAGGRTGELFF	TRBD1	TRBV6-2/TRBV6-3	TRBJ2-2	many
TGTGCCAGCAGCCCAACAGGGTTCAATGAGCAGTTCTTC	CASSPTGFNEQFF	NA	TRBV7-2	TRBJ2-1	many
TGTGCCAGCACCGGGACAGGGTGGTATAGCAATCAGCCCCAGCATTTT	CASTGTGWYSNQPQHF	TRBD1	TRBV3-1	TRBJ1-5	few
TGTGCCTGGAGACAACCTGGGGGGGCTGGGACTGAAGCTTTCTTT	CAWRQPGGAGTEAFF	NA	TRBV30	TRBJ1-1	NA
TGTGCCAGCAGCTTAATACAGGGCGGGGAGCTGTTTTTT	CASSLIQGGELFF	NA	TRBV7-6	TRBJ2-2	NA